Listed below are T cell receptor beta chains from one sample, sequenced in a study of vaccination effects on CD4 cells after COVID-19. Assay: immunoSEQ multiplex PCR; the TCRdb copy retains only in-frame clones and omits some. Of some 39,000 clones listed, over 80% are singletons. Their specific antigens are unknown. The input for sequencing was CD4+ T cells from PBMCs cultured without peptide, taken before COVID-19 vaccination. These receptors came from a human donor who received a COVID-19 vaccine. The CDR3 runs from the conserved cysteine through the conserved F or W. The order of the fields is D gene, V gene, J gene, clone size, CDR3 protein, CDR3 DNA. A D gene is named only where the DNA matches it firmly. Some rows have no size entry. The others give once, few or many, or a class for an expanded clone.

D: -
V: TRBV2
J: TRBJ1-1
size: few
CDR3: CASSQERIPNTEAFF
DNA: TGTGCCAGCAGCCAGGAACGGATCCCGAACACTGAAGCTTTCTTT

D: TRBD1
V: TRBV6-1
J: TRBJ1-5
size: -
CDR3: CASSDQGARQPQHF
DNA: TGTGCCAGCAGTGACCAGGGGGCGCGTCAGCCCCAGCATTTT

D: -
V: TRBV6-2/TRBV6-3
J: TRBJ2-5
size: -
CDR3: CASSLGYGSRQETQYF
DNA: TGTGCCAGCAGTCTAGGTTATGGGTCTAGACAAGAGACCCAGTACTTC

D: -
V: TRBV18
J: TRBJ1-5
size: -
CDR3: CASSPSPGPEQPQHF
DNA: TGTGCCAGCTCACCATCCCCGGGCCCCGAACAGCCCCAGCATTTT

D: -
V: TRBV5-1
J: TRBJ2-2
size: once
CDR3: CASSPVGTRNTGELFF
DNA: TGCGCCAGCAGCCCCGTAGGGACAAGGAACACCGGGGAGCTGTTTTTT

D: TRBD1
V: TRBV5-6
J: TRBJ1-2
size: few
CDR3: CASSRGQGGDYGYTF
DNA: TGTGCCAGCAGCCGAGGACAGGGAGGAGACTATGGCTACACCTTC

D: TRBD1
V: TRBV3-1/TRBV3-2
J: TRBJ2-1
size: -
CDR3: CASSSPGQGFDEQFF
DNA: TGTGCCAGCAGTTCACCGGGACAGGGGTTCGATGAGCAGTTCTTC

D: -
V: TRBV27
J: TRBJ2-3
size: -
CDR3: CASSLRLVSTDTQYF
DNA: TGTGCCAGCAGTTTAAGGCTAGTAAGCACAGATACGCAGTATTTT

D: -
V: TRBV19
J: TRBJ2-2
size: -
CDR3: CASIRDGLTPGELFF
DNA: TGTGCCAGTATCAGGGATGGACTGACGCCCGGGGAGCTGTTTTTT

D: -
V: TRBV18
J: TRBJ2-5
size: once
CDR3: CASSSGIQETQYF
DNA: TGTGCCAGCTCTTCGGGAATTCAAGAGACCCAGTACTTC

D: -
V: TRBV11-3
J: TRBJ1-1
size: few
CDR3: CASSFEQNTEAFF
DNA: TGTGCCAGCAGCTTCGAACAGAACACTGAAGCTTTCTTT

D: TRBD1
V: TRBV14
J: TRBJ2-5
size: -
CDR3: CASSQAGTGEETQYF
DNA: TGTGCCAGCAGCCAAGCCGGGACAGGGGAGGAGACCCAGTACTTC

D: -
V: TRBV11-2
J: TRBJ2-2
size: -
CDR3: CASSLIRVQVTGELFF
DNA: TGTGCCAGCAGCTTGATTCGGGTGCAGGTCACCGGGGAGCTGTTTTTT

D: TRBD2
V: TRBV6-4
J: TRBJ2-1
size: -
CDR3: CASSRGDIRSLNEQFF
DNA: TGTGCCAGCAGTCGGGGGGATATCCGCTCATTAAATGAGCAGTTCTTC

D: -
V: TRBV5-1
J: TRBJ1-2
size: once
CDR3: CASSVSSAYGYTF
DNA: TGCGCCAGCTCAGTCTCCTCAGCATATGGCTACACCTTC

D: TRBD1
V: TRBV7-2
J: TRBJ1-1
size: -
CDR3: CASSSADRGRATEAFF
DNA: TGTGCCAGCAGCTCGGCGGACAGGGGACGCGCCACTGAAGCTTTCTTT

D: TRBD1
V: TRBV18
J: TRBJ2-3
size: -
CDR3: CASSPVDRGKDTQYF
DNA: TGTGCCAGCTCACCAGTGGACAGGGGAAAAGATACGCAGTATTTT

D: TRBD1
V: TRBV10-3
J: TRBJ1-3
size: -
CDR3: CAIRAGQGESGNTIYF
DNA: TGTGCCATCAGGGCGGGACAGGGGGAATCTGGAAACACCATATATTTT

D: -
V: TRBV28
J: TRBJ1-2
size: -
CDR3: CASSFLTIPGGYTF
DNA: TGTGCCAGCAGTTTTCTTACAATCCCTGGGGGCTACACCTTC

D: TRBD2
V: TRBV3-1/TRBV3-2
J: TRBJ2-1
size: -
CDR3: CASSHLRGTAEQFF
DNA: TGTGCCAGCAGCCACTTGCGGGGGACCGCCGAGCAGTTCTTC

D: -
V: TRBV10-2
J: TRBJ1-3
size: -
CDR3: CASSLGALSSGNTIYF
DNA: TGCGCCAGCAGTTTAGGGGCGTTGAGCTCTGGAAACACCATATATTTT

D: TRBD1
V: TRBV5-8
J: TRBJ1-3
size: -
CDR3: CASSQGQVSGNTIYF
DNA: TGTGCCAGCAGCCAAGGACAGGTCTCTGGAAACACCATATATTTT

D: TRBD1
V: TRBV19
J: TRBJ1-6
size: once
CDR3: CASRRDRTNNSPLHF
DNA: TGTGCCAGTAGAAGGGACAGGACAAATAATTCACCCCTCCACTTT

D: -
V: TRBV7-9
J: TRBJ1-2
size: -
CDR3: CASSLESAGNGYTF
DNA: TGTGCCAGCAGCTTAGAATCCGCAGGGAATGGCTACACCTTC

D: TRBD2
V: TRBV28
J: TRBJ2-2
size: -
CDR3: CASSLGRPSGAGELFF
DNA: TGTGCCAGCAGTTTAGGCCGGCCTAGCGGGGCCGGGGAGCTGTTTTTT

D: -
V: TRBV24-1
J: TRBJ2-1
size: -
CDR3: CATSERGYNEQFF
DNA: TGTGCCACCAGTGAACGGGGCTACAATGAGCAGTTCTTC

D: -
V: TRBV5-8
J: TRBJ1-1
size: -
CDR3: CASSFQSLRSRAEAFF
DNA: TGTGCCAGCAGCTTCCAGAGTTTGCGGTCCCGAGCTGAAGCTTTCTTT

D: TRBD2
V: TRBV9
J: TRBJ2-3
size: -
CDR3: CASSVGDSGALDTQYF
DNA: TGTGCCAGCAGCGTAGGCGATAGCGGGGCCCTAGATACGCAGTATTTT

D: -
V: TRBV28
J: TRBJ2-2
size: -
CDR3: CASWGGPTGELFF
DNA: TGTGCCAGCTGGGGGGGGCCAACCGGGGAGCTGTTTTTT

D: -
V: TRBV11-2
J: TRBJ2-2
size: -
CDR3: CASSLDIGELFF
DNA: TGTGCCAGCAGCTTAGATATCGGGGAGCTGTTTTTT

D: -
V: TRBV4-2
J: TRBJ1-5
size: -
CDR3: CASSQDPGNNQPQHF
DNA: TGTGCCAGCAGCCAAGATCCGGGAAACAATCAGCCCCAGCATTTT

D: -
V: TRBV6-6
J: TRBJ1-6
size: -
CDR3: CASSYGGINSPLHF
DNA: TGTGCCAGCAGTTACGGAGGGATAAATTCACCCCTCCACTTT

D: TRBD2
V: TRBV5-1
J: TRBJ2-1
size: once
CDR3: CASSPRSAGGFSYNEQFF
DNA: TGCGCCAGCAGCCCAAGATCGGCGGGGGGATTTTCCTACAATGAGCAGTTCTTC

D: -
V: TRBV28
J: TRBJ1-6
size: -
CDR3: CASSPTPHSPLHF
DNA: TGTGCCAGCAGCCCCACACCCCATTCACCCCTCCACTTT

D: -
V: TRBV7-2
J: TRBJ1-2
size: -
CDR3: CASSFKDGIYGYTF
DNA: TGTGCCAGCAGCTTTAAAGACGGAATCTATGGCTACACCTTC

D: TRBD1
V: TRBV7-8
J: TRBJ1-4
size: -
CDR3: CASSPRTGLGEKLFF
DNA: TGTGCCAGCAGCCCGCGGACAGGGCTCGGTGAAAAACTGTTTTTT

D: TRBD1
V: TRBV3-1/TRBV3-2
J: TRBJ1-3
size: -
CDR3: CASSRPRTGTGLSGNTIYF
DNA: TGTGCCAGCAGCCGACCCCGGACCGGGACAGGGCTCTCTGGAAACACCATATATTTT

D: -
V: TRBV28
J: TRBJ2-4
size: few
CDR3: CASQKQFKSQYF
DNA: TGTGCCAGCCAAAAGCAGTTCAAATCTCAGTACTTC

D: TRBD1
V: TRBV19
J: TRBJ1-1
size: -
CDR3: CASSATGFTTEAFF
DNA: TGTGCCAGTAGTGCGACAGGGTTTACCACTGAAGCTTTCTTT

D: TRBD1
V: TRBV6-5
J: TRBJ2-1
size: -
CDR3: CASSRLTGQSNEQFF
DNA: TGTGCCAGCAGTAGATTGACGGGACAGAGCAATGAGCAGTTCTTC

D: -
V: TRBV6-5
J: TRBJ2-3
size: -
CDR3: CASSQGPGYTQYF
DNA: TGTGCCAGCAGCCAGGGACCGGGATATACGCAGTATTTT

D: -
V: TRBV11-3
J: TRBJ2-2
size: once
CDR3: CASSPDSYTGELFF
DNA: TGTGCCAGCAGCCCCGACAGTTACACCGGGGAGCTGTTTTTT

D: TRBD1
V: TRBV23-1
J: TRBJ1-1
size: once
CDR3: CASSQSGQGAIIRMNTEAFF
DNA: TGCGCCAGCAGTCAATCGGGGCAGGGGGCGATCATCCGAATGAACACTGAAGCTTTCTTT

D: -
V: TRBV5-6
J: TRBJ2-6
size: -
CDR3: CASSLGRAGANVLTF
DNA: TGTGCCAGCAGCTTGGGCAGGGCTGGGGCCAACGTCCTGACTTTC

D: TRBD1
V: TRBV28
J: TRBJ1-3
size: -
CDR3: CASRLDRVSGNTIYF
DNA: TGTGCCAGCAGGCTGGACAGGGTGTCTGGAAACACCATATATTTT

D: TRBD1
V: TRBV5-1
J: TRBJ2-2
size: -
CDR3: CASRVGTGDVLTGELFF
DNA: TGCGCCAGCAGGGTGGGTACAGGGGACGTTCTCACCGGGGAGCTGTTTTTT

D: -
V: TRBV7-3
J: TRBJ2-3
size: -
CDR3: CASSLRSLHTQYF
DNA: TGTGCCAGCAGCCTTCGATCTCTGCATACGCAGTATTTT

D: TRBD1
V: TRBV2
J: TRBJ2-5
size: -
CDR3: CASRTGDSETQYF
DNA: TGTGCCAGCAGAACAGGGGATTCGGAGACCCAGTACTTC

D: -
V: TRBV15
J: TRBJ1-4
size: -
CDR3: CATSRVGGPNEKLFF
DNA: TGTGCCACCAGCAGAGTGGGAGGGCCCAATGAAAAACTGTTTTTT